This record looks at one TCR beta chain sequence and its context. The antigen remains unidentified. This sample stems from a study of cytomegalovirus exposure and HLA in healthy donors. Study-level points and caveats: Reports indicate that TCR beta sequences accurately predicted the HLA-A and HLA-B alleles of most subjects.

Primers for the PCR totalled 60 Vbeta and 13 Jbeta. Sequenced by immunoSEQ multiplex PCR; TCRdb stores in-frame clones only, minus some. This table has 250,000 to 350,000 clones, 86% appearing once. The clonotype comes from a man aged 35-49 years in good health and CMV-seropositive. The sample was PBMCs.

CDR3 sequence reads: CASSRGTGDTEAFF. The CDR3 nucleotides are TGTGCCAGCTCCCGGGGGACAGGGGACACTGAAGCTTTCTTT. This rearrangement joins TRBV6-4 to TRBJ1-1; TRBD1 agrees at 10 bases. CDR3 size: 14 residues. From germline, CDR1 is MRHNA and CDR2 SNTAGT. J gave up 3 bases and V 8 bases, and 6 bases lay outside the gene matches.